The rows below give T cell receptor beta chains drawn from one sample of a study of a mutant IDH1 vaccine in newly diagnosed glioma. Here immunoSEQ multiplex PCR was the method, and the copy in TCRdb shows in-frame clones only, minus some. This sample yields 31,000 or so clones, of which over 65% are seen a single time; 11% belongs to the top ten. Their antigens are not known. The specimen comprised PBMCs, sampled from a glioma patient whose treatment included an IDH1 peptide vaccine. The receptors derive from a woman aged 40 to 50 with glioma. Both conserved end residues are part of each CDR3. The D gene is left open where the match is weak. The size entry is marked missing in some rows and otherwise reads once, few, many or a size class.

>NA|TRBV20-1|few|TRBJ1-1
CSASWLEEAFF
TGCAGTGCTAGTTGGCTGGAGGAAGCTTTCTTT
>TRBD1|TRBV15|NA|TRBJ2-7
CATSRPGQGEPYEQYF
TGTGCCACCAGCAGACCCGGACAGGGGGAACCCTACGAGCAGTACTTC
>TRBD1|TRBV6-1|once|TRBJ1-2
CASTQQGAGYGYTF
TGTGCCAGCACCCAACAGGGGGCGGGCTATGGCTACACCTTC
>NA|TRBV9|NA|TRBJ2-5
CASSVSDAQETQYF
TGTGCCAGCAGCGTTAGTGACGCCCAAGAGACCCAGTACTTC
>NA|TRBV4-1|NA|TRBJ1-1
CASSQGAGDPTEAFF
TGCGCCAGCAGCCAAGGCGCAGGGGACCCCACTGAAGCTTTCTTT
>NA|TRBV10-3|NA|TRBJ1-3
CAIRPSSGNTIYF
TGTGCCATCAGACCTAGCTCTGGAAACACCATATATTTT
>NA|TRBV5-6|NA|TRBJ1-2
CASSGGHNYGYTF
TGTGCCAGCAGCGGGGGGCATAACTATGGCTACACCTTC
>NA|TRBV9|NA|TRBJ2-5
CASSVVGIHQETQYF
TGTGCCAGCAGCGTAGTTGGAATCCATCAAGAGACCCAGTACTTC
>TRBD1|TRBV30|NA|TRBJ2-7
CAWRTGTGASYEQYF
TGTGCCTGGAGAACCGGGACAGGGGCCTCCTACGAGCAGTACTTC
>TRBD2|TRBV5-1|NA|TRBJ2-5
CASSLDGLAGIETQYF
TGCGCCAGCAGCTTGGATGGGCTAGCGGGGATTGAGACCCAGTACTTC
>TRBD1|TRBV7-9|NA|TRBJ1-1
CASSSSSRTGRTEAFF
TGTGCCAGCAGCTCGTCATCCCGGACAGGGAGGACTGAAGCTTTCTTT
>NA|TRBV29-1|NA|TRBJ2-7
CSVVLRGNEQYF
TGCAGCGTTGTTCTCCGTGGGAACGAGCAGTACTTC
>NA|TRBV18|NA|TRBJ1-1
CASSPLAKRMFTEAFF
TGTGCCAGCTCACCATTGGCAAAGAGAATGTTCACTGAAGCTTTCTTT
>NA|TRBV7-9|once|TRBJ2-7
CASSLVAGGYEQYF
TGTGCCAGCAGCTTAGTCGCAGGTGGCTACGAGCAGTACTTC